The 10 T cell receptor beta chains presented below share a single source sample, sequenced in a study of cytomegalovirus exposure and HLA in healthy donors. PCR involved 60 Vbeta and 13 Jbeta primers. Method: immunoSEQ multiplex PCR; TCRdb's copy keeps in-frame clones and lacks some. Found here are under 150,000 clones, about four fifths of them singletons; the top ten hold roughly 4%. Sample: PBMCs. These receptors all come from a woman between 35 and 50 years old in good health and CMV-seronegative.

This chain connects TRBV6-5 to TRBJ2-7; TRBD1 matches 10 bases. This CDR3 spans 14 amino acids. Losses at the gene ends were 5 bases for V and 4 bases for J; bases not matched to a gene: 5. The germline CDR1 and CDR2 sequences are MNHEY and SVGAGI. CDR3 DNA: TGTGCCAGCAGTCCCGGACAGGGGGGTTACGAGCAGTACTTC. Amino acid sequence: CASSPGQGGYEQYF.

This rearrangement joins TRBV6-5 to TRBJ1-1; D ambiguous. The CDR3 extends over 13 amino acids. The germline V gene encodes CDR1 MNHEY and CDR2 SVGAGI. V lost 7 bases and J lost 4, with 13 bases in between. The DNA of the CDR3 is TGTGCCAGCACCCAACGGGGTGGCACTGAAGCTTTCTTT. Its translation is CASTQRGGTEAFF.

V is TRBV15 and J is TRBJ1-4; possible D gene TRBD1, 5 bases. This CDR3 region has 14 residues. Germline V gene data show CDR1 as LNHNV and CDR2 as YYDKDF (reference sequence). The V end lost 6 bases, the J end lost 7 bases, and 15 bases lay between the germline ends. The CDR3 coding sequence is TGTGCCACCAGAAGGACCATAGGGGTTGAAAAACTGTTTTTT. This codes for CATRRTIGVEKLFF.

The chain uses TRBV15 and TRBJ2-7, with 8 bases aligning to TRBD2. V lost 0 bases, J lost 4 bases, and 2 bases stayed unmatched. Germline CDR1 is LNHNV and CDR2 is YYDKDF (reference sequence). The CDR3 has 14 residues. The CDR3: CATSRDSGKYEQYF. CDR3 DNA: TGTGCCACCAGCAGAGATAGCGGGAAATACGAGCAGTACTTC.

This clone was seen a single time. In DNA form, the CDR3 reads TGTGCCAGCAGCTTAGGGCAGGGGGCACCCTACGAGCAGTACTTC. Amino acids: CASSLGQGAPYEQYF. The chain couples TRBV7-3 to TRBJ2-7; 8 bases are a match to TRBD1. The CDR3 sequence is 15 residues long. Per germline, CDR1 SGHTA and CDR2 FQGTGA. V lost 2 bases and J lost 2; bases outside the gene matches: 5.

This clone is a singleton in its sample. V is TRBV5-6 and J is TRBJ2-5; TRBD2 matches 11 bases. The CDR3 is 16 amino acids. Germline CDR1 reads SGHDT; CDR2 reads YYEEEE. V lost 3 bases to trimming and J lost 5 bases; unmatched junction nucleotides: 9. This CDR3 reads CASSSISGRAGETQYF. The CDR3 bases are TGTGCCAGCAGCTCAATTAGCGGGAGGGCCGGTGAGACCCAGTACTTC.

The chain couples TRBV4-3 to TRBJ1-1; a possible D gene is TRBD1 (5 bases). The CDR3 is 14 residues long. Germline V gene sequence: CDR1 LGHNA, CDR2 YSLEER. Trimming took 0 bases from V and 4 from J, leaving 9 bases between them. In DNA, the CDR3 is TGCGCCAGCAGCCAAGAGGGGCGAGTCACTGAAGCTTTCTTT. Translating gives CASSQEGRVTEAFF.

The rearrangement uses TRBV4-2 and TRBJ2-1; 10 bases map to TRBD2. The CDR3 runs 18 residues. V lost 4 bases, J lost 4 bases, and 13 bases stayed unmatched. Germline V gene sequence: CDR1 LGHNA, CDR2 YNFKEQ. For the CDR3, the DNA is TGTGCCAGCAGCCCCCACGGGGAAGCGGGAGGGGGGTACAATGAGCAGTTCTTC. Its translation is CASSPHGEAGGGYNEQFF.

This chain's CDR3 is CASGSGRGGGDEQFF. CDR3 DNA sequence: TGTGCTAGTGGTTCGGGGAGGGGGGGCGGCGATGAGCAGTTCTTC. The J gene is TRBJ2-1, the V gene TRBV12-5; a weak D match, TRBD2 (7 bases). V lost 4 bases and J lost 8, with 18 bases in between. CDR3 size: 15 residues. Germline CDR1 is LGHNT and CDR2 is FRNRAP.

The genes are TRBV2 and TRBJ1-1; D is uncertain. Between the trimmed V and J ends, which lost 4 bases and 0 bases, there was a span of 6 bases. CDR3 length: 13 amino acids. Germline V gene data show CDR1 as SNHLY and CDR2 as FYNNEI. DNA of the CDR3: TGTGCCAGCAGTGTTTATCTGAACACTGAAGCTTTCTTT. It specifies CASSVYLNTEAFF.